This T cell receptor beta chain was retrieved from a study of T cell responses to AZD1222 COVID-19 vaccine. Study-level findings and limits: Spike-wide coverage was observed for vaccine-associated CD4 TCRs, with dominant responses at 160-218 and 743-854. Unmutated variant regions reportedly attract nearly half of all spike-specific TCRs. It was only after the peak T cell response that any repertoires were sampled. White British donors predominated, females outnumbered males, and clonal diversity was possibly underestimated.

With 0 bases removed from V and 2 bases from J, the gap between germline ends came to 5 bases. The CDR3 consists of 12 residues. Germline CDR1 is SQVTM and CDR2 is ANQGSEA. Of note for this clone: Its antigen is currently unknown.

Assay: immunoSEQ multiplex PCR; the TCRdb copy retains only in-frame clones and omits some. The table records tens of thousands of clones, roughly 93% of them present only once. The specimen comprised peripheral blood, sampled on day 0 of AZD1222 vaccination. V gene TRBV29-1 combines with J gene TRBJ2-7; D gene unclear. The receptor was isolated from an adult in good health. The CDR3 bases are TGCAGCGTTGAAGAACCCACCTACGAGCAGTACTTC. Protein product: CSVEEPTYEQYF.